This T cell receptor (beta chain) appears in the sequencing data of a study of somatic mutations in cytotoxic T cells in rheumatoid arthritis. The CDR3 totals 15 residues. After removal of 0 bases from V and 3 bases from J, the junction contained 4 bases not matched to a gene. Per germline, CDR1 MGHRA and CDR2 YSYEKL. Sequencing was performed with immunoSEQ multiplex PCR; in TCRdb, only in-frame clones are kept and a portion is missing. The sample holds 15,000 to 20,000 clones, about 68% seen once. This clone showed up just a few times. What it binds is not known. Study-level findings and limits: Rheumatoid arthritis patients showed CD8+ clonality increasing with age, unlike healthy controls. In rheumatoid arthritis patients, the slight underrepresentation of TRBV07 was not adjusted for multiple comparisons.

Positive selection with magnetic beads achieved the isolation of CD4+ and CD8+ cells, followed by a flow cytometry check of purity. The sequence was obtained from a man aged 60 to 69 in good health. Input material: CD8+ T cells sorted from blood. The genes are TRBV4-1 and TRBJ2-7; TRBD2 matches 8 bases. CDR3 sequence: CASSQDPGGGYEQYF. The CDR3 DNA is TGCGCCAGCAGCCAAGACCCCGGGGGGGGCTACGAGCAGTACTTC.